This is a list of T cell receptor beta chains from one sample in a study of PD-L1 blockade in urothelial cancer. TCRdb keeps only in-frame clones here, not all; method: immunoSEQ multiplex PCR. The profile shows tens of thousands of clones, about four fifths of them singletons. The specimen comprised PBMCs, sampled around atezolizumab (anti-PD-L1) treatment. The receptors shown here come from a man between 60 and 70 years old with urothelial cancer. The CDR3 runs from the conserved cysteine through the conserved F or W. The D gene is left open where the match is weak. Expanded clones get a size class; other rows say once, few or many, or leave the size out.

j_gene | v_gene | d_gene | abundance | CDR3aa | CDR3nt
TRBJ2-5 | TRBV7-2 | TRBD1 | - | CASSLALPIQGVAQETQYF | TGTGCCAGCAGCTTAGCTCTCCCCATACAGGGGGTGGCACAAGAGACCCAGTACTTC
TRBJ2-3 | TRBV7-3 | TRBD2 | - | CASSPFRLAGSTDTQYF | TGTGCCAGCAGTCCGTTCCGACTAGCGGGGAGCACAGATACGCAGTATTTT
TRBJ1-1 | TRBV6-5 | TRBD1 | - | CASSYGTGSTEAFF | TGTGCCAGCAGTTACGGGACAGGGTCCACTGAAGCTTTCTTT
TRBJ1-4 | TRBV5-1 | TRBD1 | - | CASSLGTVATNEKLFF | TGCGCCAGCAGCTTAGGGACAGTTGCAACTAATGAAAAACTGTTTTTT
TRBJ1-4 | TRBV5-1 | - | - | CASSLAGTKLFF | TGCGCCAGCAGCCTGGCCGGGACTAAACTGTTTTTT
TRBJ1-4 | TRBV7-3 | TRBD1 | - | CASSVQGRTEKLFF | TGTGCCAGCAGCGTACAGGGGCGGACTGAAAAACTGTTTTTT
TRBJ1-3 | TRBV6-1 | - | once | CASSEYLGGLSGNTIYF | TGTGCCAGCAGTGAATATCTGGGCGGACTCTCTGGAAACACCATATATTTT
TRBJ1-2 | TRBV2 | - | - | CASSDAGGYGYTF | TGTGCCAGCAGTGATGCGGGGGGCTATGGCTACACCTTC
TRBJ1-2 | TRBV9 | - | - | CASSVDGGDYGYTF | TGTGCCAGCAGCGTAGACGGGGGGGACTATGGCTACACCTTC
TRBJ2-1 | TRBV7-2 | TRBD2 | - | CASSLVRGGPYNEQFF | TGTGCCAGCAGCTTAGTACGGGGGGGGCCCTACAATGAGCAGTTCTTC
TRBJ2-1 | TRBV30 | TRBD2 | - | CAWGTSLSNNEQFF | TGTGCCTGGGGGACTAGCTTATCAAACAATGAGCAGTTCTTC
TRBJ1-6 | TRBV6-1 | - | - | CASSREANSPLHF | TGTGCCAGCAGTCGGGAGGCAAATTCACCCCTCCACTTT
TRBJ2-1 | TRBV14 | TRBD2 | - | CASSLNRGLADNEQFF | TGTGCCAGCAGCTTAAACCGGGGACTAGCGGACAATGAGCAGTTCTTC
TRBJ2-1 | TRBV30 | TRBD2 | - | CAWRETSGVPIEQFF | TGTGCCTGGAGAGAGACTAGCGGGGTTCCTATTGAGCAGTTCTTC
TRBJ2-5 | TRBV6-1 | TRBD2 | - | CATEGGPFQETQYF | TGTGCCACCGAGGGAGGGCCGTTCCAAGAGACCCAGTACTTC
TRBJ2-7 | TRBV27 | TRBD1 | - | CASSLRQGAIFYEQYF | TGTGCCAGCAGTCTCCGGCAGGGGGCTATTTTCTACGAGCAGTACTTC
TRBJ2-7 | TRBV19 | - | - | CASESRGAQYF | TGTGCCAGTGAATCCCGGGGTGCGCAGTACTTC
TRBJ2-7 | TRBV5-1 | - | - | CASSSRTATYEQYF | TGCGCCAGCAGCTCGAGGACAGCGACCTACGAGCAGTACTTC
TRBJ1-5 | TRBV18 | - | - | CASSREGQPQHF | TGTGCCAGCTCAAGGGAGGGACAGCCCCAGCATTTT
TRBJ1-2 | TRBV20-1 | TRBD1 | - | CSPRTGGGYTF | TGCAGTCCAAGAACAGGGGGCGGCTACACCTTC
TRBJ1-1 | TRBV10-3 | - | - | CAISAGTWETEAFF | TGTGCCATCAGCGCAGGTACATGGGAGACTGAAGCTTTCTTT
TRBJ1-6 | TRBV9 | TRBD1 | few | CASSTRTGGSSPLHF | TGTGCCAGCAGCACTCGGACAGGAGGAAGCTCACCCCTCCACTTT
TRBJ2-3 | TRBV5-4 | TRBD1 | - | CASSPSGDRRTDTQYF | TGTGCCAGCAGCCCATCTGGGGACAGACGCACAGATACGCAGTATTTT
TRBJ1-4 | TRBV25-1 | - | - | CASSVPTAGEKLFF | TGTGCCAGCAGTGTCCCGACGGCGGGTGAAAAACTGTTTTTT
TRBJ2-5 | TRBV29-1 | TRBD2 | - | CSGLAGWRGETQYF | TGCAGCGGCCTAGCGGGATGGCGTGGAGAGACCCAGTACTTC
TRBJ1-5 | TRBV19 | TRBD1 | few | CASSLGRDRLLSNQPQHF | TGTGCCAGTAGCCTAGGGCGGGACAGACTCTTGAGCAATCAGCCCCAGCATTTT
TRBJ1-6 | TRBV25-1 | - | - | CASSEGAGPSPLHF | TGTGCCAGCAGTGAGGGGGCAGGTCCGTCACCCCTCCACTTT